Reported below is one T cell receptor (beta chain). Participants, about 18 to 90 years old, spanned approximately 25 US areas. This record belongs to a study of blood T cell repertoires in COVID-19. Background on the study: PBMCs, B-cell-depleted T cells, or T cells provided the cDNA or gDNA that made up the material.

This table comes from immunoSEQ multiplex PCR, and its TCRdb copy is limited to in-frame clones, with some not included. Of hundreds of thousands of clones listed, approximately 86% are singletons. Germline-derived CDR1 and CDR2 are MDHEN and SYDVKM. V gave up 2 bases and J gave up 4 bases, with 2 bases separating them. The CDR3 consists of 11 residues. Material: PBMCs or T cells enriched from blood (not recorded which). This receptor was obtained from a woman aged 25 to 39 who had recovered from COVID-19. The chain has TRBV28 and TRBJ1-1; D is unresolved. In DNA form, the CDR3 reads TGTGCCAGCAGTTTACTCACTGAAGCTTTCTTT. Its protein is CASSLLTEAFF.